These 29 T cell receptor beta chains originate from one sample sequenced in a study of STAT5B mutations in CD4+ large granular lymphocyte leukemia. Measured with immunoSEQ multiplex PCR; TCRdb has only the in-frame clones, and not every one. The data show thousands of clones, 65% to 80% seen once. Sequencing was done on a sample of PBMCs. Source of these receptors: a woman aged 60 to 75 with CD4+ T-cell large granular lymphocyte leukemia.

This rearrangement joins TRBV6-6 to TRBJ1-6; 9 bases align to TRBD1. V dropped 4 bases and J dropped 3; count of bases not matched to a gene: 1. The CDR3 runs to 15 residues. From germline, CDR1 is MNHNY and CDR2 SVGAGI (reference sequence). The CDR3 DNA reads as TGTGCCAGCAGTTGGACAGGGGTCTATAATTCACCCCTCCACTTT. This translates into CASSWTGVYNSPLHF.

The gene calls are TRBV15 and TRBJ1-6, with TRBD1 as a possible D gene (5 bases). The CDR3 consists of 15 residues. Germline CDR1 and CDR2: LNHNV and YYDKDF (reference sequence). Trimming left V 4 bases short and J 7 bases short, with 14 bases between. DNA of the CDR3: TGTGCCACCAGCACCGGCAGGGCTACCAATTCACCCCTCCACTTT. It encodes CATSTGRATNSPLHF.

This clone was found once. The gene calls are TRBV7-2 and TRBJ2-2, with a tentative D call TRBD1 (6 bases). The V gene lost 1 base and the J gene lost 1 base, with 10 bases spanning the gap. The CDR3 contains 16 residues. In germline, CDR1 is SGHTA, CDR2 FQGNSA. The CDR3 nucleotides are TGTGCCAGCAGCTTAGACCGGGACAAGAACACCGGGGAGCTGTTTTTT. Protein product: CASSLDRDKNTGELFF.

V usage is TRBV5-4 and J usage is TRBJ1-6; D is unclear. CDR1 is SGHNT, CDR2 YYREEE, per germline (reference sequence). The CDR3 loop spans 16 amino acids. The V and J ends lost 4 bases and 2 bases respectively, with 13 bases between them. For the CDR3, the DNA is TGTGCCAGCAGCAATAACAGAGACACCTATAATTCACCCCTCCACTTT. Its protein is CASSNNRDTYNSPLHF.

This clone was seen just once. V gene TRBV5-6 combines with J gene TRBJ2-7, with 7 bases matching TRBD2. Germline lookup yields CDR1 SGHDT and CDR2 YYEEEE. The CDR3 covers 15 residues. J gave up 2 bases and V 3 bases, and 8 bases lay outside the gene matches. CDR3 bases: TGTGCCAGCAGCTCCGAAGCGGGGAGGACCTACGAGCAGTACTTC. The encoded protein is CASSSEAGRTYEQYF.

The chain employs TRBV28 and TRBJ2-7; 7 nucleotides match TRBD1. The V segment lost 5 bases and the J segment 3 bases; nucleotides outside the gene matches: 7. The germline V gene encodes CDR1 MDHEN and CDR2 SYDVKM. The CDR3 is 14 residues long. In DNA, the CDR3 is TGTGCCAGCAGTACAGGGGCTGGTGACTACGAGCAGTACTTC. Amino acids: CASSTGAGDYEQYF.

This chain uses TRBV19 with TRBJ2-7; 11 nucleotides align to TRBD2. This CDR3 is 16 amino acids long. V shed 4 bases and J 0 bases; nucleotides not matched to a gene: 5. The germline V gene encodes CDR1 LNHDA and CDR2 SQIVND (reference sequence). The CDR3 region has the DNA TGTGCCAGTAGTACCTCTAGCGGGGGGTACTCCTACGAGCAGTACTTC. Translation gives CASSTSSGGYSYEQYF.

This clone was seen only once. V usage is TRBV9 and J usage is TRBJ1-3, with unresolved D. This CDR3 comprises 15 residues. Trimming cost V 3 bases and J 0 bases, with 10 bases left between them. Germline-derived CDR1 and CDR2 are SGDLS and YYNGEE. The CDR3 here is CASSAVTSSGNTIYF. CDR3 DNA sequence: TGTGCCAGCAGCGCCGTTACTAGCTCTGGAAACACCATATATTTT.

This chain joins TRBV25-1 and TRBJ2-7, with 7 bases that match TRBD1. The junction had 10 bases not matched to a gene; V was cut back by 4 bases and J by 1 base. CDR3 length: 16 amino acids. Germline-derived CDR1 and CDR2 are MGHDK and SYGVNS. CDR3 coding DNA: TGTGCCAGCAGTGGCTTAGGGGGACAGAGATCCTACGAGCAGTACTTC. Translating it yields CASSGLGGQRSYEQYF.

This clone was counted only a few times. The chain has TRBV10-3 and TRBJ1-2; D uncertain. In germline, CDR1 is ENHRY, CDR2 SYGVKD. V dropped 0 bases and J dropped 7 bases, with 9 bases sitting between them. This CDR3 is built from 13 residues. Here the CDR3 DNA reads TGTGCCATCAGTGAGTCCGACGATCCTGGCTACACCTTC. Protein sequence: CAISESDDPGYTF.

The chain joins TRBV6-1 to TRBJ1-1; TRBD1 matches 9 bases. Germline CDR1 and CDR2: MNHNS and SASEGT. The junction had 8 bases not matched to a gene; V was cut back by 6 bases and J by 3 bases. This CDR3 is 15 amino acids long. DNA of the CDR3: TGTGCCAGCAGCCCACTGGACAGGGGTGACACTGAAGCTTTCTTT. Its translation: CASSPLDRGDTEAFF.

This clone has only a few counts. In DNA, the CDR3 is TGTGCCAGCAGCTTAGTAGGTCTCAACACTGAAGCTTTCTTT. Its translation: CASSLVGLNTEAFF. The V and J genes are TRBV7-9 and TRBJ1-1; D is uncertain. Trimming removed 1 base from V and 2 bases from J, with 8 bases in between. The germline V gene has CDR1 SEHNR and CDR2 FQNEAQ (reference sequence). CDR3 length: 14 residues.

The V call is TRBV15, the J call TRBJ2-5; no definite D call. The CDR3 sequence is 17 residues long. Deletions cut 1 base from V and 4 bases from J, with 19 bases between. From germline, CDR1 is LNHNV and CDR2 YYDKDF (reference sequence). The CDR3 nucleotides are TGTGCCACCAGCAGAGGTTTGGACCCAGTTCTGGGAGAGACCCAGTACTTC. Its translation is CATSRGLDPVLGETQYF.

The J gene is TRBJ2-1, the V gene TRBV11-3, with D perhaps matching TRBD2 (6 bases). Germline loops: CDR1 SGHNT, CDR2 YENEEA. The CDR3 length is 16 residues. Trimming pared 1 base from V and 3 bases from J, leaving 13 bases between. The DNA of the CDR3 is TGTGCCAGCAGCTTAGGTGGCGGGGTAGGCTACAATGAGCAGTTCTTC. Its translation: CASSLGGGVGYNEQFF.

CDR3 protein: CAISSGTGNLYEQYF. The CDR3 bases are TGTGCCATCAGCTCCGGGACAGGGAACCTCTACGAGCAGTACTTC. The chain uses TRBV10-3 and TRBJ2-7, with 9 bases aligning to TRBD1. Germline V lookup: CDR1 ENHRY, CDR2 SYGVKD. CDR3 length: 15 amino acids. Germline trimming cut 6 bases from V and 3 bases from J; bases unmatched to any gene: 9.

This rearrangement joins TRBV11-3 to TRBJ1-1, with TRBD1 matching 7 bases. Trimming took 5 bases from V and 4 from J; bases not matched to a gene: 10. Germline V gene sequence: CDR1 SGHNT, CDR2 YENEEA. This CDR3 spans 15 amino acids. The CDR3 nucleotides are TGTGCCAGCAGCATCACAGGGGAGGAGGGCACTGAAGCTTTCTTT. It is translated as CASSITGEEGTEAFF.

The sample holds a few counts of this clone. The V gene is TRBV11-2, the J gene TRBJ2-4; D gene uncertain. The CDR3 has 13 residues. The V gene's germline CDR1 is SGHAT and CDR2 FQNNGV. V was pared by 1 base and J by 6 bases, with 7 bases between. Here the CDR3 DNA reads TGTGCCAGCAGCTTAGGAACCATAAACATTCAGTACTTC. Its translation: CASSLGTINIQYF.

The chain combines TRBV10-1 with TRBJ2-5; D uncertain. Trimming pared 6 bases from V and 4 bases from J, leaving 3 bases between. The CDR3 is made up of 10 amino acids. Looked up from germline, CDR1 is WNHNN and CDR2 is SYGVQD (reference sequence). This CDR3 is CASSRETQYF. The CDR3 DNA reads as TGCGCCAGCAGCCGAGAGACCCAGTACTTC.

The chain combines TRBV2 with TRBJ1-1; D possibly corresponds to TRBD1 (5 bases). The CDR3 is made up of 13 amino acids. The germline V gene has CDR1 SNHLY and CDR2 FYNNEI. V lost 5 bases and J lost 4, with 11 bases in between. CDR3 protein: CASSRGLLTEAFF. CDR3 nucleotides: TGTGCCAGCAGTCGGGGCCTTCTCACTGAAGCTTTCTTT.

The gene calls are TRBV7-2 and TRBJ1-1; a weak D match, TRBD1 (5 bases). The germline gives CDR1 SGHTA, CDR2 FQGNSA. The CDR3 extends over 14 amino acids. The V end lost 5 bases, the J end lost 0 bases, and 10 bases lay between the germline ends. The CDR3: CASSPTGMNTEAFF. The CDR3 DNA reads TGTGCCAGCAGCCCTACAGGAATGAACACTGAAGCTTTCTTT.

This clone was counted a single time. The CDR3 reads CASSSGQSSYEQYF. The CDR3 DNA sequence: TGTGCCAGTAGTAGCGGACAGAGCTCCTACGAGCAGTACTTC. V gene TRBV19 combines with J gene TRBJ2-7; D perhaps matches TRBD1 (6 bases). CDR1 and CDR2 (germline): LNHDA, SQIVND (reference sequence). This CDR3 region has 14 residues. Trimming took 4 bases from V and 0 from J, leaving 10 bases between them.

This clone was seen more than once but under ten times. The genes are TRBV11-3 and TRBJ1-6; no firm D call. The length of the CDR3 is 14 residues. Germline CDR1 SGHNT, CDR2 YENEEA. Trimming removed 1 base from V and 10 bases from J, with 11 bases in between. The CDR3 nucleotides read TGTGCCAGCAGCTTAGGTGGGTCAATCTCACCCCTCCACTTT. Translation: CASSLGGSISPLHF.

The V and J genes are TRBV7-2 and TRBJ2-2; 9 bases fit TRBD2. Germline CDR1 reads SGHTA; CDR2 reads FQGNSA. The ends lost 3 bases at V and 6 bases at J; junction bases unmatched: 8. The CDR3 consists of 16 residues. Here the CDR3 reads CASSLPRREGAGELFF. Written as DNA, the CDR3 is TGTGCCAGCAGCTTGCCGAGGCGGGAGGGGGCCGGGGAGCTGTTTTTT.

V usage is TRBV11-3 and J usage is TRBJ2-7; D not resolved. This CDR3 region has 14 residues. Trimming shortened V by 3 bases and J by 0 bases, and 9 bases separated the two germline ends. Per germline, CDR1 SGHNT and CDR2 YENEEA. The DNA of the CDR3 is TGTGCCAGCAGCTTGGGCCAGAGCTCCTACGAGCAGTACTTC. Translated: CASSLGQSSYEQYF.

The CDR3 loop is CASGAGQETQYF. CDR3 coding DNA: TGTGCCAGCGGGGCAGGGCAAGAGACCCAGTACTTC. This rearrangement joins TRBV7-9 to TRBJ2-5; a weak D match, TRBD1 (5 bases). This CDR3 has 12 residues. The V and J ends lost 8 bases and 2 bases respectively, with 9 bases between them. From germline, CDR1 is SEHNR and CDR2 FQNEAQ (reference sequence).

The CDR3 loop is CASSWTGGRYEQYF. The CDR3 DNA sequence: TGTGCCAGCAGTTGGACAGGGGGTCGCTACGAGCAGTACTTC. This chain connects TRBV28 to TRBJ2-7, with TRBD1 identical over 10 bases. CDR1 is MDHEN, CDR2 SYDVKM, per germline. The CDR3 has 14 residues. The trim removed 4 bases at V and 3 bases at J, leaving 3 bases unmatched.

The CDR3 protein is CASSAQRGLKAYEQYF. In DNA form, the CDR3 reads TGTGCCAGCAGCGCCCAAAGAGGCCTAAAAGCCTACGAGCAGTACTTC. The chain recombines TRBV11-2 with TRBJ2-7, with D unclear. This CDR3 has 16 amino acids. Germline CDR1 is SGHAT and CDR2 is FQNNGV. V was clipped by 5 bases and J by 2 bases, with 19 bases between them. The whole variable domain, remainder taken from reference TRBV11-2 and TRBJ2-7, is EAGVAQSPRYKIIEKRQSVAFWCNPISGHATLYWYQQILGQGPKLLIQFQNNGVVDDSQLPKDRFSAERLKGVDSTLKIQPAKLEDSAVYLCASSAQRGLKAYEQYFGPGTRLTVT.

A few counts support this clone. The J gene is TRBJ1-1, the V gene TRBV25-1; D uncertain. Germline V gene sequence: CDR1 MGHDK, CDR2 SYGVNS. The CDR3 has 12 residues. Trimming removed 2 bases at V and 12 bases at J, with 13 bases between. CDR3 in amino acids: CASSEVSTATFF. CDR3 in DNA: TGTGCCAGCAGTGAAGTCTCCACGGCGACTTTCTTT.

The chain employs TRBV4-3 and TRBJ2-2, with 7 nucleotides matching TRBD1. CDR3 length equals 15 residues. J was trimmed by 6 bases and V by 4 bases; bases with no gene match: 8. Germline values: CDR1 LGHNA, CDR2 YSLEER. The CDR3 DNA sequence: TGCGCCAGCAGCCTCCAACAGGGGATGCCCGGGGAGCTGTTTTTT. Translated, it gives CASSLQQGMPGELFF.